The clone carrying this T cell receptor beta chain was counted between two and nine times. This sample was included in a study of T cells in Graves' hyperthyroidism and ophthalmopathy. This CDR3 has 14 residues. V was trimmed by 2 bases and J by 3 bases, leaving 5 bases between them. Germline values: CDR1 MNHEY, CDR2 SMNVEV (reference sequence). The TCR beta CDR3 regions underwent amplification using RNA transcripts as the source. The primer set for the first-round RT-PCR of the TCR CDR3 was HTBI. TCRdb used MiXCR to reprocess the multiplex PCR reads, holding one entry per CDR3 protein. This sample has roughly 240,000 distinct CDR3 sequences, with 16% found just once.

The sample consisted of blood. The chain has TRBV27 and TRBJ2-6; D unclear. The TCR originated in a woman in her late teens or twenties with Graves' ophthalmopathy. The CDR3 DNA sequence: TGTGCCAGCAGTTTAAGAGGTGGGGCCAACGTCCTGACTTTC. Its translation is CASSLRGGANVLTF.